This TCR beta chain emerged from a study of T-cell memory formation after mild COVID-19. Germline V CDR1 and CDR2: LGHNA, YSLEER. The CDR3 contains 16 residues. Trimming pared 3 bases from V and 4 bases from J, leaving 16 bases between. In this sample, this clonotype turned up a few times. Antigen: not known. TCRdb reanalysed the 5' RACE reads using MiXCR and keeps one entry per CDR3 protein. The table includes 90,000 to 120,000 distinct CDR3 sequences, over 13% detected once. General study results and limits: Clones that contracted from day 15 to 85 were balanced CD4/CD8, while later expanders leaned CD4+.

The receptor was isolated from a man younger than 35 who had mild COVID-19 (a few samples of this study predate the infection). Cell type and time point are not known. The sample was PBMCs or a T cell subset sorted from them (not recorded which). The rearrangement uses TRBV4-3 and TRBJ2-1, with D perhaps TRBD1 or TRBD2 (6 bases each). CDR3 nucleotides: TGCGCCAGCAGCCAGCCTTGGGGGGCCGGATACAATGAGCAGTTCTTC. This encodes CASSQPWGAGYNEQFF.